The 11 T cell receptor beta chains below were found in one sample sequenced in a study of control samples from healthy donors and cancer patients. Only in-frame clones appear in the TCRdb table, and some are missing; sequencing was by immunoSEQ multiplex PCR. The sample lists approximately 150,000 clones; roughly 94% were seen once. Sequenced: PBMCs. These receptors all come from a man aged 60 to 75 with colorectal cancer.

CDR3 in DNA: TGTGCCAGCAGTCCGCGACAAAACTATGGCTACACCTTC. Amino acid sequence: CASSPRQNYGYTF. The rearrangement links TRBV12-3 or TRBV12-4 to TRBJ1-2; D uncertain. V was pared by 5 bases and J by 2 bases, with 9 bases between. There are 13 residues in the CDR3.

CDR3 DNA sequence: TGCGCCAGCAGCCCCTCAGGACAGGGTACCGGGGAGCTGTTTTTT. It specifies CASSPSGQGTGELFF. The chain combines TRBV5-1 with TRBJ2-2; 8 positions match TRBD1. Germline CDR1 and CDR2: SGHRS and YFSETQ. The CDR3 has 15 amino acids. Losses at the gene ends were 4 bases for V and 5 bases for J; bases not matched to a gene: 7.

V and J are TRBV10-3 and TRBJ2-1; D possibly corresponds to TRBD2 (7 bases). Trimming shortened V by 9 bases and J by 8 bases, and 14 bases separated the two germline ends. The CDR3 runs to 12 residues. Germline loops: CDR1 ENHRY, CDR2 SYGVKD. The CDR3 here is CAINRGADEQFF. The CDR3 DNA reads as TGTGCCATAAACCGGGGGGCGGATGAGCAGTTCTTC.

CDR3 coding DNA: TGTGCCAGCAGTAGGAGGAGCGAGCAGTACTTC. Translation: CASSRRSEQYF. This sequence joins TRBV6-5 and TRBJ2-7; weak D call: TRBD2 (5 bases). CDR3 length: 11 amino acids. Trimming removed 5 bases from V and 6 bases from J, with 8 bases in between. CDR1 and CDR2 from the germline V gene are MNHEY and SVGAGI.

The chain recombines TRBV27 with TRBJ1-6; D gene ambiguous. V was clipped by 6 bases and J by 10 bases, with 16 bases between them. The CDR3 runs to 14 residues. Per germline, CDR1 MNHEY and CDR2 SMNVEV (reference sequence). CDR3: CASRLTKALSPLHF. For the CDR3, the DNA is TGTGCCAGCAGACTTACAAAAGCCCTATCACCCCTCCACTTT.

This CDR3 is CASSRDVGGGTDTQYF. CDR3 DNA sequence: TGTGCCAGTAGTAGGGATGTTGGCGGGGGAACAGATACGCAGTATTTT. The chain has TRBV19 and TRBJ2-3; 7 positions match TRBD2. V lost 4 bases and J lost 3; bases outside the gene matches: 10. The CDR3 covers 16 residues. The V gene's germline CDR1 is LNHDA and CDR2 SQIVND (reference sequence).

V is TRBV10-3 and J is TRBJ2-2, with D perhaps assigned TRBD1 or TRBD2 (6 bases each). V was cut by 6 bases and J by 4 bases, with 12 bases left in between. CDR3 size: 14 residues. Germline V CDR1 and CDR2: ENHRY, SYGVKD. This chain's CDR3 is CAIRGGQGTGELFF. DNA of the CDR3: TGTGCCATCAGAGGGGGGCAGGGCACCGGGGAGCTGTTTTTT.

The rearrangement joins TRBV2 to TRBJ1-3; 7 bases match TRBD1. The germline gives CDR1 SNHLY, CDR2 FYNNEI. Trimming removed 7 bases from V and 2 bases from J; junction bases left unmatched: 11. CDR3 size: 16 residues. CDR3 coding DNA: TGTGCCAGCACTCGGGACAGAGAGGCACCTGGAAACACCATATATTTT. Its translation: CASTRDREAPGNTIYF.

The rearrangement joins TRBV19 to TRBJ1-4; no definite D call. V gave up 5 bases and J gave up 5 bases, with 9 bases separating them. This CDR3 has 13 residues. Germline V lookup: CDR1 LNHDA, CDR2 SQIVND (reference sequence). For the CDR3, the DNA is TGTGCCAGTAGTGACGGTTCGAATGAAAAACTGTTTTTT. Protein: CASSDGSNEKLFF.

The chain is built from TRBV24-1 and TRBJ2-1; 9 bases align to TRBD1. Germline assignment: CDR1 KGHDR and CDR2 SFDVKD. V lost 6 bases and J lost 8; bases outside the gene matches: 7. The CDR3 is 14 residues long. CDR3 nucleotide sequence: TGTGCCACCAGTCCGGGACAGGGTAACGATGAGCAGTTCTTC. Translating it yields CATSPGQGNDEQFF.

The chain links TRBV4-1 to TRBJ1-1; D is possibly TRBD1 (6 bases). The CDR3 loop spans 15 amino acids. Germline CDR1 reads MGHRA; CDR2 reads YSYEKL. Trimming took off 0 bases at V and 8 bases at J, with 16 bases between the two ends. The CDR3 region has the DNA TGCGCCAGCAGCCAAGAGAGGCAGGGGCGGATCGAAGCTTTCTTT. It specifies CASSQERQGRIEAFF.